This TCR beta chain appears in the sequencing data of a study of cytomegalovirus exposure and HLA in healthy donors. The PCR employed 60 Vbeta primers together with 13 Jbeta primers. Measured with immunoSEQ multiplex PCR; TCRdb has only the in-frame clones, and not every one. This repertoire includes fewer than 130,000 clones. V trimming: 3 bases; J trimming: 1 base; junction bases outside the gene matches: 4. There are 15 residues in the CDR3. Germline V lookup: CDR1 LNHDA, CDR2 SQIVND (reference sequence). Sequenced sample: PBMCs. The chain is built from TRBV19 and TRBJ2-7; 9 nucleotides match TRBD2. This clonotype was obtained from a man aged 50-59 years in good health and CMV-seronegative. CDR3 coding DNA: TGTGCCAGTAGTATCAGCGGGAGGAGGTCCTACGAGCAGTACTTC. Its translation: CASSISGRRSYEQYF.